These 6 T cell receptor beta chains were all obtained from the same sample, sequenced in a study of T cell repertoires in cytomegalovirus infection (dated by TCRdb to the late 2010s). The sequencing machine was an Illumina HiSeq 1500. TCRdb passed the public sequencing reads through fastp at Q25 and MiXCR, retaining productive beta sequences. Rows are combined by CDR3 protein, so each entry shows the most common genes and DNA. This sample gives about 530,000 distinct CDR3 sequences in total; about 26% of them show up just once. The ten biggest clones cover less than 15% of the sample. The specimen was PBMCs. The receptors were sampled from a human donor in good health (CMV status not recorded). Some clones in this sample may be carry-over from other donors' samples.

This clonotype has at least ten counts. This chain joins TRBV7-2 and TRBJ2-1; TRBD1 matches 7 bases. The CDR3 has 15 amino acids. Trimming took 4 bases from V and 4 from J; bases not matched to a gene: 7. Germline CDR1 and CDR2: SGHTA and FQGNSA. The CDR3, as DNA: TGTGCCAGCAGCTCGGACAGGAATACATACAATGAGCAGTTCTTC. It is translated as CASSSDRNTYNEQFF.

V usage is TRBV4-1 and J usage is TRBJ1-6; D perhaps matches TRBD1 (6 bases). CDR1 MGHRA and CDR2 YSYEKL come from the germline V gene. V lost 5 bases, J lost 7 bases, and 12 bases lay in between. The CDR3 totals 14 residues. CDR3 bases: TGCGCCAGCAGCTCTCGGGGGCTAAATTCACCCCTCCACTTT. Its protein product is CASSSRGLNSPLHF.

This clonotype occurred a few times. The chain combines TRBV7-2 with TRBJ1-1, with D perhaps TRBD1 (5 bases). This CDR3 is built from 13 residues. CDR1 is SGHTA, CDR2 FQGNSA, per germline. V was clipped by 5 bases and J by 2 bases, with 9 bases between them. In DNA, the CDR3 is TGTGCCAGCAGCAGGGGATTAAACACTGAAGCTTTCTTT. Protein product: CASSRGLNTEAFF.

The chain uses TRBV20-1 and TRBJ1-5; TRBD1 matches 8 bases. The germline CDR1 and CDR2 sequences are DFQATT and SNEGSKA (reference sequence). The CDR3 length is 16 residues. The junction had 10 bases not matched to a gene; V was cut back by 6 bases and J by 0 bases. The CDR3 region is CSALQGGAYSNQPQHF. In nucleotides, the CDR3 is TGCAGTGCGTTACAGGGGGGAGCCTATAGCAATCAGCCCCAGCATTTT.

This clonotype was detected ten times or more. This chain uses TRBV7-2 with TRBJ2-6; the D is unclear. Germline CDR1 reads SGHTA; CDR2 reads FQGNSA. This CDR3 has 14 amino acids. Trimming cost V 1 base and J 3 bases, with 4 bases left between them. CDR3 amino acids: CASSLDNGANVLTF. The CDR3, as DNA: TGTGCCAGCAGCTTAGACAATGGGGCCAACGTCCTGACTTTC.

This clonotype was counted between two and nine times. V usage is TRBV4-3 and J usage is TRBJ2-1; D call uncertain. This CDR3 has 17 amino acids. V was shortened by 4 bases and J by 0 bases, with 16 bases between the two germline ends. Germline V gene data show CDR1 as LGHNA and CDR2 as YSLEER. The CDR3 loop reads CASSLSSVAGSYNEQFF. CDR3 coding DNA: TGCGCCAGCAGCCTCTCCTCAGTAGCAGGCTCCTACAATGAGCAGTTCTTC.